This T cell receptor (beta chain) was observed in a study of T cell responses to AZD1222 COVID-19 vaccine. TCRdb's copy holds only in-frame clones and misses some; the assay was immunoSEQ multiplex PCR. The sample yields 80,000 or so clones, roughly 90% seen once. The V end lost 4 bases, the J end lost 3 bases, and 18 bases lay between the germline ends. Germline V gene data show CDR1 as SNHLY and CDR2 as FYNNEI. The CDR3 loop spans 17 amino acids. The V gene is TRBV2, the J gene TRBJ2-2, with a possible D match to TRBD1 (6 bases). This sequence originates from an adult in good health. The sample in question was peripheral blood, obtained on day 0 of AZD1222 vaccination. CDR3 DNA sequence: TGTGCCAGCAGTGGACCTGGAGACAGGAGATACACCGGGGAGCTGTTTTTT. It encodes CASSGPGDRRYTGELFF.